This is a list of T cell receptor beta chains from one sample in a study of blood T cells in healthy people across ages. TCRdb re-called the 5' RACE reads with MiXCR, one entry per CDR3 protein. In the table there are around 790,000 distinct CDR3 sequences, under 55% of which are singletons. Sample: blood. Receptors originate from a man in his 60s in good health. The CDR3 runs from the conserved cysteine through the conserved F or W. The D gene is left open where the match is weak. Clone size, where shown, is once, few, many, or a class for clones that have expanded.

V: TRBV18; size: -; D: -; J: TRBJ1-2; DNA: TGTGCCAGCTCTCCCAAAGGGGGAGGCTATGGCTACACCTTC; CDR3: CASSPKGGGYGYTF
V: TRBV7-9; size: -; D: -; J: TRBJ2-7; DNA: TGTGCCAGCAGCTTTTCAGTTTCGACCTACGAGCAGTACTTC; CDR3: CASSFSVSTYEQYF
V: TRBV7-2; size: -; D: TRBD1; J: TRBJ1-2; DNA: TGTGCCAAAAATGACAGGGCTTATGGCTACACCTTC; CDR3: CAKNDRAYGYTF
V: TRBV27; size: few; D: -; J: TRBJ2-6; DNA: TGTGCCAGCAGTGGGTGGGAGAAGGCCTCTGGGGCCAACGTCCTGACTTTC; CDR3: CASSGWEKASGANVLTF
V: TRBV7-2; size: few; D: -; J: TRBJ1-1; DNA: TGTGCCAGCGCGTCCATGGGGGGACATACTGAAGCTTTCTTT; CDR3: CASASMGGHTEAFF
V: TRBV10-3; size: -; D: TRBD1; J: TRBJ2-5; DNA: TGTGCCATCAGCAGGGGACAGCAAGAGACCCAGTACTTC; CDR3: CAISRGQQETQYF
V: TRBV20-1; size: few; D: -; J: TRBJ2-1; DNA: TGCAGTGCCAGACGGGGCCGATACAATGAGCAGTTCTTC; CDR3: CSARRGRYNEQFF
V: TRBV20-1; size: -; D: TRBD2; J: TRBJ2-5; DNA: TGCAGTGCTAGAGATCCGGGACTAGTACAAAATGAGCAGTACTTC; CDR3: CSARDPGLVQNEQYF
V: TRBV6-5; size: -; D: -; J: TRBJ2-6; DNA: TGTGCCAGCAGTTACGCCCGACTCTCTGGGGCCAACGTCCTGACTTTC; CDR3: CASSYARLSGANVLTF
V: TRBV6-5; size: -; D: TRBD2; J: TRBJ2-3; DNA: TGTGCCAGCAGTTACTCGTTTAATCGGGGTAGCGGGGGTCTCCTCACGCAGTATTTT; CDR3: CASSYSFNRGSGGLLTQYF
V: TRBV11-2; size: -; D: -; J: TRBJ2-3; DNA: TGTGCCAGCAGCTCCCCGCCGGGGACAGATACGCAGTATTTT; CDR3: CASSSPPGTDTQYF
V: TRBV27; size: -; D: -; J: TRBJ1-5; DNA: -; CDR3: CASASGRGSYHQPQHF
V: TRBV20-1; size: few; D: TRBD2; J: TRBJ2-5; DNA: TGCAGTGCTATCCCTTCGGGACTACCCCAAGAGACCCAGTACTTC; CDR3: CSAIPSGLPQETQYF
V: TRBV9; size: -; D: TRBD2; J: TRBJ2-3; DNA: TGTGCCAGCAGCGTAAGCGGGGGTAGGGATACGCAGTATTTT; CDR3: CASSVSGGRDTQYF
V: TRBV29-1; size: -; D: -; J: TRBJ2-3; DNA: TGCAGCGTTGCCGGCCTCAAAATAAGTACAGATACGCAGTATTTT; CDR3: CSVAGLKISTDTQYF
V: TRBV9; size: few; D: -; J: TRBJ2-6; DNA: TGTGCCAGCAGCCCCCGGGACTCATACTCTGGGGCCAACGTCCTGACTTTC; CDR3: CASSPRDSYSGANVLTF
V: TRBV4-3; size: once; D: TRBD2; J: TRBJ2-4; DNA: TGCGCCAGCAGCCAATACTACGCCTTCGGCGGGGGTCGGCAGAACATTCAGTACTTC; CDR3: CASSQYYAFGGGRQNIQYF
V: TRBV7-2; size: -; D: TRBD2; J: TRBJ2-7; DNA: TGTGCCAGCAGCTTAGCGGCGGTCCGGGGGGAAGCCTACGAGCAGTACTTC; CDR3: CASSLAAVRGEAYEQYF